This T cell receptor beta chain was documented in a study of OX40 agonist ivuxolimab in advanced cancers. Findings of the study overall: With doses of 0.1 to 3.0 mg/kg, CD4+ and CD8+ blood T cells had undergone clonal expansion by week 6.

Turning to this clone: Its antigen is not identified.

The protocol was immunoSEQ multiplex PCR, while the TCRdb copy is restricted to in-frame clones and leaves out a portion. The table records roughly 93,000 clones, 84% of them present only once. J gave up 4 bases and V 4 bases, and 11 bases lay outside the gene matches. Germline CDR1 reads MNHNS; CDR2 reads SASEGT. The CDR3 runs to 16 residues. V gene TRBV6-1 combines with J gene TRBJ2-7; 9 nucleotides line up with TRBD1. This material consisted of CD4+ or CD8+ T cells sorted from blood, taken in a trial of the OX40 agonist ivuxolimab. The TCR was taken from an adult with an advanced solid tumor such as melanoma, head and neck, liver or kidney cancer. The DNA of the CDR3 is TGTGCCAGCAGTGCAGGGACAGGGCATTTTGGTTACGAGCAGTACTTC. It yields the protein CASSAGTGHFGYEQYF.